The rows below give T cell receptor beta chains drawn from one sample of a study of regulatory T cells in long-lasting Graves disease. TCRdb itself ran the multiplex PCR reads through MiXCR, one entry per CDR3 protein. This table has hundreds of thousands of distinct CDR3 sequences, roughly 16% appearing once. These records were also assigned to another study, of T cells in Graves' hyperthyroidism and ophthalmopathy.

Here the sequenced sample was peripheral blood mononuclear cells (PBMCs), taken at new diagnosis, from a patient treated with antithyroid drugs. These receptors were taken from a man younger than 35 with Graves disease. Each CDR3 is given with its conserved first and last residue. D genes are given only for firm matches. Clone size is stated in some rows and not others, as once, few, many or a class when expanded.

>many|TRBJ2-7|TRBD2|TRBV11-3|13
TGTGCCAGCAGCAGCGGGACTAGCGGGAAGCAGTACTTC
CASSSGTSGKQYF
>-|TRBJ2-2|TRBD2|TRBV2|16
TGTGCCAGCAGTCACCAGCGGGAGTTGCTCACCGGGGAGCTGTTTTTT
CASSHQRELLTGELFF
>few|TRBJ2-6|-|TRBV10-3|13
TGTGCCATACAGGGTTCTGGGGCCAACGTCCTGACTTTC
CAIQGSGANVLTF
>many|TRBJ2-7|TRBD2|TRBV6-5|16
TGTGCCAGCAGTTACTCCCCTAGCGGCTCCTCCTACGAGCAGTACTTC
CASSYSPSGSSYEQYF
>-|TRBJ2-6|-|TRBV5-4|15
TGTGCCAGCAGCTTGGGAGCGACTGGGGCCAACGTCCTGACTTTC
CASSLGATGANVLTF
>-|TRBJ2-7|TRBD2|TRBV19|15
TGTGCCAGTAGTATCGCCGGGACTAGCCCCTACGAGCAGTACTTC
CASSIAGTSPYEQYF
>-|TRBJ2-5|TRBD2|TRBV9|16
TGTGCCAGCAGCGGATTAGCGGGAAAACTAGGGGAGACCCAGTACTTC
CASSGLAGKLGETQYF
>-|TRBJ1-3|-|TRBV2|14
TGTGCCAGCAGTGGAAGGAGAACTGGAAACACCATATATTTT
CASSGRRTGNTIYF
>few|TRBJ2-2|TRBD2|TRBV19|15
TGTGCCAGTAGCCCGACTAGCGGGAGCCTGGGGGAGCTGTTTTTT
CASSPTSGSLGELFF
>many|TRBJ1-4|TRBD1|TRBV12-3/TRBV12-4|17
TGTGCCAGCAGTTCACCCGGGACAGGGTGGTTTGCTGAAAAACTGTTTTTT
CASSSPGTGWFAEKLFF
>few|TRBJ2-1|-|TRBV20-1|11
TGCAGGGTCGGCAGTCTCTATGAGCAGTTCTTC
CRVGSLYEQFF
>many|TRBJ2-7|-|TRBV20-1|14
TGCAGTGCAGGGGTCGGGGGCAATGGCTTTGAGCAGTACTTC
CSAGVGGNGFEQYF
>many|TRBJ2-7|TRBD2|TRBV30|14
TGTGCCTGGAGTGCGGCTAGCGGGACCTACGAGCAGTACTTC
CAWSAASGTYEQYF
>many|TRBJ1-1|-|TRBV28|12
TGTGCCAGCAGTTTCCAGGGCGGTGAAGCTTTCTTT
CASSFQGGEAFF
>once|TRBJ2-1|TRBD2|TRBV19|15
TGTGCCAGTAGTATCGCGAGCGGGGTGTTCGATGAGCAGTTCTTC
CASSIASGVFDEQFF
>-|TRBJ1-2|TRBD1|TRBV29-1|14
TGCAGCGTCCCTAGGGGGACAGGGGGCTATGGCTACACCTTC
CSVPRGTGGYGYTF
>many|TRBJ1-2|-|TRBV24-1|15
TGTGCCACCAGTGACCCTCCGTCCCGGGGCTATGGCTACACCTTC
CATSDPPSRGYGYTF
>-|TRBJ2-7|TRBD1|TRBV6-2/TRBV6-3|14
TGTGCCAGCAGTTACCCGGGACAGATCTACGAGCAGTACTTC
CASSYPGQIYEQYF
>-|TRBJ2-2|TRBD1|TRBV5-6|14
TGTGCCAGCAGCTTCCGACAGGGGACCGGGGAGCTGTTTTTT
CASSFRQGTGELFF
>few|TRBJ2-2|-|TRBV6-2/TRBV6-3|13
TGTGCCAGCAGTTACAAGAACACCGGGGAGCTGTTTTTT
CASSYKNTGELFF
>few|TRBJ2-5|-|TRBV11-3|18
TGTGCCAGCAGCTTAGGTACACCTCTCAGGGAGTGCCAAGAGACCCAGTACTTC
CASSLGTPLRECQETQYF
>-|TRBJ2-5|TRBD2|TRBV19|15
TGTGCCAGTAAGATTACTAGCGGATCAGGGGAGACCCAGTACTTC
CASKITSGSGETQYF
>few|TRBJ1-2|TRBD1|TRBV13|17
TGTGCCAGCAGCTTGGGGACAGGCACAACCGTCTACTATGGCTACACCTTC
CASSLGTGTTVYYGYTF
>many|TRBJ2-3|TRBD2|TRBV11-3|14
TGTGCCAGCAGCTTACGACTAGCGGGAGATACGCAGTATTTT
CASSLRLAGDTQYF
>many|TRBJ2-7|TRBD1|TRBV5-1|14
TGCGCCAGCAGCCAGGGACAGGGGGAGTACGAGCAGTACTTC
CASSQGQGEYEQYF
>many|TRBJ2-7|-|TRBV6-5|18
TGTGCCAGCAGTTACTCGGCTAGCGCCCAAAAGGGGTCCTACGAGCAGTACTTC
CASSYSASAQKGSYEQYF
>many|TRBJ2-7|-|TRBV28|14
TGTGCCAGCAGCGGACTGATGGGTTCCTACGAGCAGTACTTC
CASSGLMGSYEQYF
>-|TRBJ2-7|TRBD2|TRBV20-1|12
TGCAGTGCTCGGGAGGTCGTCTACGAGCAGTACTTC
CSAREVVYEQYF
>-|TRBJ2-5|-|TRBV12-3/TRBV12-4|13
TGTGCCAGCAGTTACGGGACAAGTGAGACCCAGTACTTC
CASSYGTSETQYF
>few|TRBJ2-7|-|TRBV7-9|13
TGTGCCAGCAGCCCGGACACCCAGAACGAGCAGTACTTC
CASSPDTQNEQYF
>many|TRBJ1-2|-|TRBV12-3/TRBV12-4|14
TGTGCCAGCAGTTTGGGACGGCATAACTATGGCTACACCTTC
CASSLGRHNYGYTF
>-|TRBJ1-5|-|TRBV7-9|16
TGTGCCAGCAGCCCGGGGGTGGGGACGGGCAATCAGCCCCAGCATTTT
CASSPGVGTGNQPQHF
>few|TRBJ1-2|TRBD1|TRBV27|16
TGTGCCAGCAGTTTATTAGGGGTTCCAGGGGGCCGTGGCTACACCTTC
CASSLLGVPGGRGYTF
>many|TRBJ1-6|TRBD1|TRBV2|15
TGTGCCAGCACCGGGACCCAGGGGGGCAATTCACCCCTCCACTTT
CASTGTQGGNSPLHF
>few|TRBJ2-1|-|TRBV13|13
TGTGCCAGCAGCTGGGGCGGTAGGAGTGAGCAGTTCTTC
CASSWGGRSEQFF
>many|TRBJ2-7|TRBD1|TRBV10-3|13
TGTGCCATGTCGGGACAGAGCTCCTACGAGCAGTACTTC
CAMSGQSSYEQYF
>few|TRBJ1-5|TRBD1|TRBV20-1|15
TGCAGTGCTAGAGAGACAGGGGGCGAAAATCAGCCCCAGCATTTT
CSARETGGENQPQHF
>many|TRBJ1-1|-|TRBV5-1|15
TGCGCCAGCAGCTTCTCAGGGGCCCCGAACACTGAAGCTTTCTTT
CASSFSGAPNTEAFF
>few|TRBJ1-3|-|TRBV27|14
TGTGCCAGCAAAACGGCCGGCACTGGAAACACCATATATTTT
CASKTAGTGNTIYF
>-|TRBJ2-3|TRBD2|TRBV20-1|17
TGCAGTGCTAGAGATATTATTACTAGCGGGAGAACAGATACGCAGTATTTT
CSARDIITSGRTDTQYF
>many|TRBJ1-1|-|TRBV28|11
TGTGCCAGCAGTTTCCGGGGGGGAGCTTTCTTT
CASSFRGGAFF
>few|TRBJ1-3|-|TRBV4-1|17
TGCGCCAGCAGCCAAAGGCTGGGCGGGAGCTCTGGAAACACCATATATTTT
CASSQRLGGSSGNTIYF
>few|TRBJ2-3|-|TRBV5-1|15
TGCGCCAGCAGCTCGACTCAGAGGGGCACAGATACGCAGTATTTT
CASSSTQRGTDTQYF
>many|TRBJ2-7|-|TRBV13|14
TGTGCCAGCAGCTCTATGACTAGTTCCTCCGAGCAGTACTTC
CASSSMTSSSEQYF
>-|TRBJ1-5|TRBD1|TRBV7-6|19
TGTGCCAGCAGCTGCCGCACCCAGAGGACAGGGGTCAGGCGACAGCCCCAGCATTTT
CASSCRTQRTGVRRQPQHF
>once|TRBJ2-5|-|TRBV24-1|16
TGTGCCACCAGTGATTATAAAGGGTCAGTCGGGGAGACCCAGTACTTC
CATSDYKGSVGETQYF
>few|TRBJ1-2|-|TRBV15|14
TGTGCCACCAGCAGAGATCGGGGGAGAGGAGGCTACACCTTC
CATSRDRGRGGYTF
>few|TRBJ2-5|-|TRBV2|13
TGTGCCAGCCTCGGTACCGGCGGAGAGACCCAGTACTTC
CASLGTGGETQYF
>few|TRBJ2-1|TRBD1|TRBV9|12
TGTGCCAGCAGCGGGCCAGGGGGTGAGCAGTTCTTC
CASSGPGGEQFF
>many|TRBJ2-1|TRBD2|TRBV14|16
TGTGCCAGCAGCCAAGATTGGCGGGAGGGCCGAAATGAGCAGTTCTTC
CASSQDWREGRNEQFF
>many|TRBJ2-7|TRBD2|TRBV6-1|14
TGTGCCAGCAAACGGACTAGTTCAGCCTACGAGCAGTACTTC
CASKRTSSAYEQYF
>many|TRBJ2-7|TRBD2|TRBV11-2|14
TGTGCCAGCAGCCGGGGACTAGCGAACTACGAGCAGTACTTC
CASSRGLANYEQYF
>-|TRBJ1-6|-|TRBV6-5|17
TGTGCCAGCAGTTACGGGGCTCCAGGGGTGGGAAATTCACCCCTCCACTTT
CASSYGAPGVGNSPLHF